This T cell receptor (beta chain) was captured in a study of lymphopenia after photon versus proton radiotherapy. Whole-study results and caveats: In patients who died, overall survival fell as post-nadir TCR diversity dropped more.

Data came from immunoSEQ multiplex PCR; TCRdb stores just in-frame clones and leaves some out. The table records about 24,000 clones, approximately 84% of them present only once. V dropped 0 bases and J dropped 2 bases, with 4 bases sitting between them. CDR1 is SGDLS and CDR2 is YYNGEE in the germline V gene. The CDR3 has 13 amino acids. As for this clone: The antigen remains unidentified.

The rearrangement uses TRBV9 and TRBJ2-3; D ambiguous. The specimen was peripheral blood, collected from a patient treated with photon-based radiotherapy. This TCR derives from a man in his forties with gastric cancer. CDR3 protein: CASSVGVTDTQYF. CDR3 DNA sequence: TGTGCCAGCAGCGTAGGGGTCACAGATACGCAGTATTTT.